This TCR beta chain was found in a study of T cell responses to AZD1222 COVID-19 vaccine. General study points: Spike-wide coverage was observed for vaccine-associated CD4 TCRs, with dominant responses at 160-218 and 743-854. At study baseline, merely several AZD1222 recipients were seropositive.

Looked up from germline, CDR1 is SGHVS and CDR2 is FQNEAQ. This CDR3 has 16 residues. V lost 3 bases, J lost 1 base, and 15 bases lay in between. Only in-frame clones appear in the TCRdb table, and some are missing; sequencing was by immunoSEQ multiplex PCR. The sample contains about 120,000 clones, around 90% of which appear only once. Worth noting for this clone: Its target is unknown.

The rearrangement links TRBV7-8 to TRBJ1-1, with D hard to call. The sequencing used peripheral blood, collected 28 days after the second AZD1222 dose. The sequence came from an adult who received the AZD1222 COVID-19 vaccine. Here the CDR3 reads CASSFYGGDGNTEAFF. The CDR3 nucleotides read TGTGCCAGCAGCTTCTACGGCGGAGACGGGAACACTGAAGCTTTCTTT.